This T cell receptor (beta chain) was observed in a study of vaccination effects on CD4 cells after COVID-19. Regarding the study as a whole: Long after vaccination, the clones induced by infection and by vaccine shrank markedly in size.

Profiling relied on immunoSEQ multiplex PCR, and the TCRdb table lists in-frame clones only, not all of them. The repertoire holds about 76,000 clones, with over 60% as singletons. On this clone itself: Antigen: not known.

From germline, CDR1 is MNHEY and CDR2 SVGAGI. The CDR3 spans 15 residues. V gave up 6 bases and J gave up 0 bases; unmatched junction bases: 5. Cultured cells yielded isolated CD4+ T cells after 10 to 11 days. Recipients of the vaccine had no prior SARS-CoV-2 infection and negative nucleocapsid antibodies. The authors replaced half the medium with IL-2 medium on days 3 and 7. The sequence was obtained from a human donor who received a COVID-19 vaccine. The sample in question was CD4+ T cells from PBMCs cultured without peptide, obtained before COVID-19 vaccination. The chain carries TRBV6-5 and TRBJ1-5; 7 bases fit TRBD1. The CDR3 reads CASRTGSSSNQPQHF. The DNA of the CDR3 is TGTGCCAGCAGGACAGGGTCCTCTAGCAATCAGCCCCAGCATTTT.